The 19 T cell receptor beta chains below were found in one sample sequenced in a study of shared clonotypes between healthy human individuals (dated by TCRdb to about 2020). Receptors were amplified or captured by the immunoSEQ multiplex PCR assay. The source is immuneACCESS, and TCRdb retained only in-frame sequences with V and J called. Part of the clones is not carried over; for the studies checked, unresolved V genes explain less than half of this, and the remainder is unexplained. This sample gives about 1.5 million clones in total; around 98% of them show up just once. The top ten constitute around 0.47% of the sample. The material sequenced was naive CD4+ T cells sorted from blood. The cell subset or site label of this sample denotes: CD45RA+ positively selected. These receptor sequences come from a man aged 25 to 45 in good health.

The chain joins TRBV30 to TRBJ2-1; 9 nucleotides line up with TRBD2. The CDR3 sequence is 15 residues long. Trimming removed 3 bases from V and 8 bases from J; junction bases left unmatched: 11. The germline V gene encodes CDR1 GTSNPN and CDR2 SVGIG (reference sequence). CDR3 in amino acids: CAWSGTGGRAYEQFF. In DNA, the CDR3 is TGTGCCTGGAGCGGGACTGGCGGGAGGGCCTATGAGCAGTTCTTC. The full variable domain, completed using reference TRBV30 and TRBJ2-1, is SQTIHQWPATLVQPVGSPLSLECTVEGTSNPNLYWYRQAAGRGLQLLFYSVGIGQISSEVPQNLSASRPQDRQFILSSKKLLLSDSGFYLCAWSGTGGRAYEQFFGPGTRLTVL.

The chain joins TRBV6-1 to TRBJ1-1; D is unclear. The germline gives CDR1 MNHNS, CDR2 SASEGT. The V and J ends lost 6 bases and 6 bases respectively, with 8 bases between them. The CDR3 has 11 residues. CDR3 in DNA: TGTGCCAGCAGCCTTTCCTCTGAAGCTTTCTTT. It specifies CASSLSSEAFF.

The V call is TRBV2, the J call TRBJ1-5; no clear D. Germline values: CDR1 SNHLY, CDR2 FYNNEI. The ends were cut back, 1 base at V and 7 bases at J, with 8 bases in the middle. This CDR3 has 13 amino acids. The chain's CDR3 is CASSEESWQPQHF. DNA of the CDR3: TGTGCCAGCAGTGAAGAGTCGTGGCAGCCCCAGCATTTT.

CDR3 in DNA: TGTGCCAGCAGCCAAGATTGGGAGGGAACCCAGTACTTC. Protein: CASSQDWEGTQYF. The rearrangement links TRBV14 to TRBJ2-5; 7 bases line up with TRBD2. Trimming at V came to 0 bases and at J to 8 bases, leaving 3 bases not matched to a gene. Germline assignment: CDR1 SGHDN and CDR2 FVKESK. The CDR3 has 13 amino acids.

The V and J genes are TRBV18 and TRBJ2-2; 13 bases are a match to TRBD2. This CDR3 has 18 residues. Germline V CDR1 and CDR2: KGHSH, LQKENI. V lost 1 base and J lost 11; bases outside the gene matches: 13. The CDR3: CASSPLLQGLAGSIELFF. CDR3 in DNA: TGTGCCAGCTCACCACTCCTGCAGGGACTAGCGGGATCGATAGAGCTGTTTTTT.

The gene calls are TRBV19 and TRBJ2-2; the D is unclear. Per the germline V gene, CDR1 is LNHDA and CDR2 is SQIVND (reference sequence). The CDR3 runs to 17 residues. The V and J ends lost 3 bases and 5 bases respectively, with 19 bases between them. The CDR3 reads CASSILGWARRTGELFF. Here the CDR3 DNA reads TGTGCCAGTAGTATCCTTGGTTGGGCTCGAAGGACCGGGGAGCTGTTTTTT.

This chain uses TRBV10-1 with TRBJ2-7; 7 positions match TRBD1. CDR1 and CDR2 (germline): WNHNN, SYGVQD (reference sequence). V was pared by 5 bases and J by 2 bases, with 3 bases of the junction left unmatched. The length of the CDR3 is 13 residues. CDR3 DNA: TGCGCCAGCAGTAAGACAGGGCCCTACGAGCAGTACTTC. Translated, it gives CASSKTGPYEQYF.

The J gene is TRBJ2-7, the V gene TRBV11-1, with 15 bases aligning to TRBD2. The CDR3 covers 17 residues. The germline V gene has CDR1 SGHAT and CDR2 FQDESV (reference sequence). With V trimmed by 4 bases and J by 2 bases, 6 bases remained unmatched. Here the CDR3 reads CASSYSGLAGGAYEQYF. The CDR3 bases are TGTGCCAGCAGCTATTCGGGACTAGCGGGAGGAGCCTACGAGCAGTACTTC.

The J gene is TRBJ1-2, the V gene TRBV28; 7 bases agree with TRBD1. This CDR3 is built from 14 residues. Trimming cost V 2 bases and J 5 bases; bases outside gene matches: 5. Germline CDR1 is MDHEN and CDR2 is SYDVKM. The CDR3 spells CASSLIRGQYGYTF. CDR3 coding DNA: TGTGCCAGCAGTTTAATTAGGGGGCAGTATGGCTACACCTTC.

The V gene is TRBV6-5, the J gene TRBJ1-2; D gene uncertain. Germline lookup yields CDR1 MNHEY and CDR2 SVGAGI. The CDR3 has 13 residues. V was clipped by 4 bases and J by 2 bases, with 8 bases between them. CDR3 DNA sequence: TGTGCCAGCAGTTCAACACGGAACTATGGCTACACCTTC. Translated: CASSSTRNYGYTF.

The chain links TRBV29-1 to TRBJ2-2; D not certain. The CDR3 is 15 amino acids. V shed 4 bases and J shed 3 bases, with 15 bases lying between them. Germline values: CDR1 SQVTM, CDR2 ANQGSEA. DNA of the CDR3: TGCAGCGTTGCGTCGGCGACTTGGCACACCGGGGAGCTGTTTTTT. This sequence encodes CSVASATWHTGELFF.

The rearrangement links TRBV14 to TRBJ1-3; D unclear. CDR1 SGHDN and CDR2 FVKESK come from the germline V gene. Trimming removed 1 base from V and 6 bases from J, with 4 bases in between. This CDR3 has 12 residues. CDR3 residues: CASSQASNTIYF. CDR3 sequence (DNA): TGTGCCAGCAGCCAAGCCTCAAACACCATATATTTT.

The V and J genes are TRBV5-6 and TRBJ1-1; possible D gene TRBD1, 5 bases. The CDR3 has 12 amino acids. V lost 3 bases to trimming and J lost 8 bases, with 11 bases between them. The germline CDR1 and CDR2 sequences are SGHDT and YYEEEE. In DNA form, the CDR3 reads TGTGCCAGCAGCTCCCCTCAGGGCGAAGCTTTCTTT. It translates to CASSSPQGEAFF.

The rearrangement links TRBV9 to TRBJ1-5, with 8 nucleotides matching TRBD1. V lost 0 bases to trimming and J lost 5 bases; unmatched junction nucleotides: 4. This CDR3 comprises 15 residues. The V gene's germline CDR1 is SGDLS and CDR2 YYNGEE. CDR3 amino acids: CASSVAGTGDQPQHF. The CDR3 nucleotides are TGTGCCAGCAGCGTAGCCGGGACAGGTGATCAGCCCCAGCATTTT. The whole variable domain, remainder taken from reference TRBV9 and TRBJ1-5, is DSGVTQTPKHLITATGQRVTLRCSPRSGDLSVYWYQQSLDQGLQFLIQYYNGEERAKGNILERFSAQQFPDLHSELNLSSLELGDSALYFCASSVAGTGDQPQHFGDGTRLSIL.

This rearrangement joins TRBV7-9 to TRBJ1-1; D is ambiguous. This CDR3 is built from 13 residues. Germline lookup yields CDR1 SEHNR and CDR2 FQNEAQ (reference sequence). V lost 1 base, J lost 4 bases, and 7 bases lay in between. This CDR3 is CASSLDILTEAFF. For the CDR3, the DNA is TGTGCCAGCAGCTTAGACATACTCACTGAAGCTTTCTTT.

This clone was counted once. The junction shows a germline mismatch at one end, possibly a read error. This CDR3 is CASSELGRTSF. In DNA, the CDR3 is TGTGCCAGCAGTGAATTAGGACGGACCAGCTTC. The V and J genes are TRBV25-1 and TRBJ2-7; D uncertain. The CDR3 covers 11 residues. From germline, CDR1 is MGHDK and CDR2 SYGVNS.

The V gene is TRBV2, the J gene TRBJ2-5, with a tentative D call TRBD2 (5 bases). Trimming left V 3 bases short and J 5 bases short, with 7 bases between. CDR1 is SNHLY and CDR2 is FYNNEI in the germline V gene. The CDR3 runs 12 residues. CDR3 protein: CASSEKRETQYF. CDR3 bases: TGTGCCAGCAGTGAGAAGCGGGAGACCCAGTACTTC. Together with reference TRBV2 and TRBJ2-5, the CDR3 gives the full variable domain: EPEVTQTPSHQVTQMGQEVILRCVPISNHLYFYWYRQILGQKVEFLVSFYNNEISEKSEIFDDQFSVERPDGSNFTLKIRSTKLEDSAMYFCASSEKRETQYFGPGTRLLVL.

The chain combines TRBV10-1 with TRBJ2-2; the D is unclear. Per germline, CDR1 WNHNN and CDR2 SYGVQD (reference sequence). This CDR3 comprises 16 residues. V was pared by 1 base and J by 0 bases, with 9 bases between. CDR3 loop: CASSEWADTNTGELFF. CDR3 nucleotide sequence: TGCGCCAGCAGTGAGTGGGCTGATACGAACACCGGGGAGCTGTTTTTT.

The J gene is TRBJ2-2, the V gene TRBV18; no reliable D call. The V gene's germline CDR1 is KGHSH and CDR2 LQKENI. The CDR3 covers 13 residues. The V gene lost 2 bases and the J gene lost 6 bases, with 7 bases spanning the gap. The CDR3, as DNA: TGTGCCAGCTCACCAGGGGTTTCCGGGGAGCTGTTTTTT. Translation: CASSPGVSGELFF.